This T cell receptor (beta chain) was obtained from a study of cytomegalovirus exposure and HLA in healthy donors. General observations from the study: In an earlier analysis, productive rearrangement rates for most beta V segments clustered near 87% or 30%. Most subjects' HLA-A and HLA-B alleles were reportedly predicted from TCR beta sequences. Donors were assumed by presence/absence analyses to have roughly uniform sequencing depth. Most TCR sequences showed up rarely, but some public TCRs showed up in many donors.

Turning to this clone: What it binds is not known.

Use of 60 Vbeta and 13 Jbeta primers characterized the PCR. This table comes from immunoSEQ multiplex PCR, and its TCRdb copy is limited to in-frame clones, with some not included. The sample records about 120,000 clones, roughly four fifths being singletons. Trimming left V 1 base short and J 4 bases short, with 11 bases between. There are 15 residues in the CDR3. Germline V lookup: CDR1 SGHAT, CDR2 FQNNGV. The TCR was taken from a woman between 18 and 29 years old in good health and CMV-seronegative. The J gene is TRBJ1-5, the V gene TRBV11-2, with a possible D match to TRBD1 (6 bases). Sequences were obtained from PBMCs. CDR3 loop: CASSLVRGHNQPQHF. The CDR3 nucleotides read TGTGCCAGCAGCTTAGTCAGGGGACATAATCAGCCCCAGCATTTT.